The 22 T cell receptor beta chains given below trace back to one sample, sequenced in a study of TIL therapy for anti-PD-1-resistant metastatic lung cancer. This was the immunoSEQ v3 assay. Assay used: immunoSEQ multiplex PCR; TCRdb lists only in-frame clones, some missing. The sample records 40,000 to 60,000 clones, around 80% being singletons. Described time point: pre-treatment sample, taken before nivolumab and TIL therapy. Sequencing was performed on blood, taken at baseline. These receptors were collected from a woman aged 25 to 80 with non-small cell lung cancer.

This clone was counted a single time. The chain combines TRBV27 with TRBJ2-3; 11 bases match TRBD1. The CDR3 has 14 amino acids. V shed 5 bases and J 13 bases; nucleotides not matched to a gene: 11. CDR1 is MNHEY, CDR2 SMNVEV, per germline (reference sequence). Here the CDR3 DNA reads TGTGCCAGCAGTCCGGACAGGGGGCGGGAGTCAGAGTATTTT. Residues: CASSPDRGRESEYF.

The rearrangement uses TRBV11-3 and TRBJ2-7; no clear D gene. The germline gives CDR1 SGHNT, CDR2 YENEEA. CDR3 length: 13 residues. V was shortened by 4 bases and J by 2 bases, with 9 bases between the two germline ends. CDR3 nucleotides: TGTGCCAGCAGCTCCGGCGGCACCTACGAGCAGTACTTC. Translation: CASSSGGTYEQYF.

This chain uses TRBV4-3 with TRBJ2-5; D perhaps matches TRBD1 (5 bases). V was shortened by 0 bases and J by 1 base, with 9 bases between the two germline ends. Per the germline V gene, CDR1 is LGHNA and CDR2 is YSLEER. This CDR3 region has 15 residues. CDR3 coding DNA: TGCGCCAGCAGCCAAGATGGGCAGGGCCAAGAGACCCAGTACTTC. Encoded protein: CASSQDGQGQETQYF.

The V gene is TRBV11-2, the J gene TRBJ2-7; D is undetermined. Trimming pared 1 base from V and 6 bases from J, leaving 13 bases between. Per germline, CDR1 SGHAT and CDR2 FQNNGV. The CDR3 runs to 14 residues. The CDR3 sequence: CASSLAVGTGEQYF. In DNA form, the CDR3 reads TGTGCCAGCAGCTTAGCGGTAGGAACTGGCGAGCAGTACTTC. The variable domain in full, completed from reference TRBV11-2 and TRBJ2-7, reads EAGVAQSPRYKIIEKRQSVAFWCNPISGHATLYWYQQILGQGPKLLIQFQNNGVVDDSQLPKDRFSAERLKGVDSTLKIQPAKLEDSAVYLCASSLAVGTGEQYFGPGTRLTVT.

V and J are TRBV27 and TRBJ1-2, with 8 bases matching TRBD1. Germline CDR1 is MNHEY and CDR2 is SMNVEV (reference sequence). The V and J ends lost 7 bases and 0 bases, in that order; junction bases with no gene match: 13. The CDR3 has 17 amino acids. CDR3 sequence: CASKLRQGPLTNYGYTF. The CDR3 nucleotides read TGTGCCAGCAAGCTAAGACAGGGGCCCCTAACTAACTATGGCTACACCTTC.

The chain couples TRBV10-3 to TRBJ1-5, with D perhaps TRBD1 (6 bases). V gave up 0 bases and J gave up 7 bases, with 7 bases separating them. CDR3 length: 13 amino acids. The germline V gene has CDR1 ENHRY and CDR2 SYGVKD. The CDR3 DNA follows: TGTGCCATCAGTGAGTCACAGGGCCAGCCCCAGCATTTT. It translates to CAISESQGQPQHF.

The rearrangement links TRBV7-2 to TRBJ2-4; D is undetermined. Trimming shortened V by 1 base and J by 6 bases, and 10 bases separated the two germline ends. The CDR3 is made up of 14 amino acids. The germline V gene has CDR1 SGHTA and CDR2 FQGNSA. The CDR3 DNA reads as TGTGCCAGCAGCTTAGGGTTAGGTACAAACATTCAGTACTTC. Translated, it gives CASSLGLGTNIQYF.

The chain carries TRBV11-2 and TRBJ2-7, with D perhaps TRBD1 (6 bases). The germline gives CDR1 SGHAT, CDR2 FQNNGV. The length of the CDR3 is 16 residues. With 5 bases removed from V and 2 bases from J, the gap between germline ends came to 19 bases. CDR3 sequence (DNA): TGTGCCAGCAGCCAGGGGAGCGGAGGCGCGGCCTACGAGCAGTACTTC. Translated, it gives CASSQGSGGAAYEQYF.

The gene calls are TRBV5-1 and TRBJ1-2, with D possibly TRBD1 on 5 matching bases. V shed 3 bases and J shed 1 base, with 7 bases lying between them. The CDR3 is made up of 13 amino acids. CDR1 and CDR2 from the germline V gene are SGHRS and YFSETQ. The CDR3 reads CASSSDNNYGYTF. In DNA, the CDR3 is TGCGCCAGCAGCTCGGACAATAACTATGGCTACACCTTC.

The chain employs TRBV9 and TRBJ1-6; D not certain. Germline V gene sequence: CDR1 SGDLS, CDR2 YYNGEE. CDR3 length equals 13 residues. V lost 1 base and J lost 13, with 12 bases in between. The CDR3 sequence is CASSVTEDSPLHF. CDR3 nucleotide sequence: TGTGCCAGCAGCGTAACCGAGGACTCGCCCCTCCACTTT. Full variable domain (rest looked up from reference TRBV9 and TRBJ1-6): DSGVTQTPKHLITATGQRVTLRCSPRSGDLSVYWYQQSLDQGLQFLIQYYNGEERAKGNILERFSAQQFPDLHSELNLSSLELGDSALYFCASSVTEDSPLHFGNGTRLTVT.

V is TRBV28 and J is TRBJ1-2; D unclear. V gave up 1 base and J gave up 10 bases, with 10 bases separating them. Germline values: CDR1 MDHEN, CDR2 SYDVKM. The CDR3 is made up of 12 amino acids. CDR3 coding DNA: TGTGCCAGCAGTTTATTCACCGGTATCTACACCTTC. Amino acid sequence: CASSLFTGIYTF.

V is TRBV7-2 and J is TRBJ2-5, with TRBD2 matching 12 bases. This CDR3 region has 15 residues. J gave up 5 bases and V 5 bases, and 6 bases lay outside the gene matches. CDR1 is SGHTA and CDR2 is FQGNSA in the germline V gene. CDR3 coding DNA: TGTGCCAGCAGCGTCGGACTAGCGGGGTGGGAGACCCAGTACTTC. Protein product: CASSVGLAGWETQYF.

The chain links TRBV28 to TRBJ1-2, with D possibly being TRBD1 (5 bases). The CDR3 extends over 13 amino acids. Trimming took 10 bases from V and 0 from J, leaving 12 bases between them. Germline V lookup: CDR1 MDHEN, CDR2 SYDVKM. CDR3 sequence: CATGGGSNYGYTF. CDR3 bases: TGTGCCACCGGGGGGGGTTCTAACTATGGCTACACCTTC.

The chain is built from TRBV4-1 and TRBJ1-1; no definite D call. The V end was cut by 5 bases, the J end by 3 bases, with 16 bases between. The CDR3 sequence is 15 residues long. Germline V gene lookup returns CDR1 MGHRA and CDR2 YSYEKL. In DNA, the CDR3 is TGCGCCAGCAGCACCCGTGAATCAGTGGACACTGAAGCTTTCTTT. This gives the protein CASSTRESVDTEAFF.

The chain uses TRBV7-3 and TRBJ2-2; perhaps D is TRBD1 or TRBD2 (5 bases each). Deletions cut 6 bases from V and 5 bases from J, with 10 bases between. This CDR3 comprises 13 residues. Germline-derived CDR1 and CDR2 are SGHTA and FQGTGA. The CDR3 protein is CASRLGETGELFF. In DNA, the CDR3 is TGTGCCAGCAGGTTGGGGGAAACCGGGGAGCTGTTTTTT.

Here the CDR3 reads CASSLYRGAEAFF. CDR3 DNA sequence: TGTGCCAGCAGTTTATATAGAGGGGCTGAAGCTTTCTTT. The V gene is TRBV27, the J gene TRBJ1-1; D is possibly TRBD1 (5 bases). The germline V gene has CDR1 MNHEY and CDR2 SMNVEV (reference sequence). This CDR3 is 13 amino acids long. V shed 1 base and J shed 6 bases, with 9 bases lying between them.

This clone turned up a few times. V gene TRBV19 combines with J gene TRBJ1-5, with D hard to call. CDR1 LNHDA and CDR2 SQIVND come from the germline V gene (reference sequence). CDR3 length equals 15 residues. The germline V and J ends were trimmed by 7 bases and 3 bases, with 16 bases remaining between them. The CDR3, as DNA: TGTGCCAGTATCCCATTTGCGGGCCCCAATCAGCCCCAGCATTTT. Protein: CASIPFAGPNQPQHF.

The rearrangement links TRBV7-9 to TRBJ1-2; no clear D gene. The germline V and J ends were trimmed by 2 bases and 8 bases, with 15 bases remaining between them. Germline CDR1 and CDR2: SEHNR and FQNEAQ (reference sequence). CDR3 length equals 14 residues. CDR3 sequence (DNA): TGTGCCAGCAGCTTACTAGGAGGAAATAGCGGCTACACCTTC. Residues: CASSLLGGNSGYTF. Together with reference TRBV7-9 and TRBJ1-2, the CDR3 gives the full variable domain: DTGVSQNPRHKITKRGQNVTFRCDPISEHNRLYWYRQTLGQGPEFLTYFQNEAQLEKSRLLSDRFSAERPKGSFSTLEIQRTEQGDSAMYLCASSLLGGNSGYTFGSGTRLTVV.

The chain carries TRBV28 and TRBJ1-1; weak D call: TRBD1 (5 bases). The CDR3 extends over 13 amino acids. CDR1 MDHEN and CDR2 SYDVKM come from the germline V gene. V shed 6 bases and J shed 1 base, with 9 bases lying between them. The CDR3 DNA reads TGTGCCAGCAGGGAGACAGCGAACACTGAAGCTTTCTTT. Its translation is CASRETANTEAFF.

This clone was detected only once. The V gene is TRBV10-3, the J gene TRBJ1-2, with 7 bases lining up with TRBD1. The CDR3 extends over 12 amino acids. V trimming: 8 bases; J trimming: 4 bases; junction bases outside the gene matches: 4. Germline-derived CDR1 and CDR2 are ENHRY and SYGVKD. The CDR3 nucleotides are TGTGCCATCTTACAGGGGACCTATGGCTACACCTTC. The encoded protein is CAILQGTYGYTF.

The chain joins TRBV28 to TRBJ2-5; a possible D gene is TRBD1 (6 bases). Per the germline V gene, CDR1 is MDHEN and CDR2 is SYDVKM. The V and J ends lost 6 bases and 7 bases respectively, with 21 bases between them. CDR3 length: 15 amino acids. The CDR3 spells CASSKTGPVEGTQYF. In DNA form, the CDR3 reads TGTGCCAGCAGCAAAACAGGGCCCGTAGAGGGGACCCAGTACTTC.

The rearrangement joins TRBV4-1 to TRBJ2-6; D not resolved. The CDR3 sequence is 18 residues long. Germline V gene sequence: CDR1 MGHRA, CDR2 YSYEKL. The V and J ends lost 4 bases and 0 bases respectively, with 16 bases between them. CDR3 in amino acids: CASSRGWGGSSGANVLTF. DNA for the CDR3: TGCGCCAGCAGCCGGGGTTGGGGTGGAAGCTCTGGGGCCAACGTCCTGACTTTC.